Shown below are 9 T cell receptor beta chains from a single sample sequenced in a study of blood T cells in healthy people across ages (dated by TCRdb to the mid-2010s). Libraries were prepared through 5' RACE. The listed sequencing device is Illumina HiSeq 2500. A second PCR of roughly 6 to 12 cycles was performed with a sample-barcoded 5' primer and a J-beta primer mix. TCRdb passed the public sequencing reads through fastp at Q25 and MiXCR, retaining productive beta sequences. Identical CDR3 proteins give one entry, which carries the most common genes and DNA. The sample table lists under 1,100,000 distinct CDR3 sequences, around 27% of them with a count of one. The ten largest make up approximately 0.71% of the sample. The same data also contributed to another study, on T cells of mothers and their children.

Material for sequencing was blood. These receptors came from a girl aged 2-10 years in good health.

This chain connects TRBV11-3 to TRBJ2-1; 14 positions agree with TRBD2. The CDR3 contains 18 residues. With 1 base clipped from V and 7 bases from J, the junction kept 9 bases outside the gene matches. Germline V gene sequence: CDR1 SGHNT, CDR2 YENEEA. In DNA form, the CDR3 reads TGTGCCAGCAGCTTAGGGTTGAGACTAGCGGGGGGGCCGAATGAGCAGTTCTTC. Amino acids: CASSLGLRLAGGPNEQFF.

About this clonotype itself: At one boundary the junction diverges from the germline segment, which might be a read error. CDR3 sequence (DNA): TGTGCCAGTAGTAACAGTGAAAGACTGTTTTTT. It yields the protein CASSNSERLFF. The V and J genes are TRBV28 and TRBJ1-4; D not resolved. Germline V CDR1 and CDR2: MDHEN, SYDVKM. The CDR3 runs to 11 residues.

This clonotype was detected ten times or more. The chain joins TRBV4-1 to TRBJ1-4; 7 bases align to TRBD1. Germline CDR1 reads MGHRA; CDR2 reads YSYEKL. J lost 7 bases, V lost 4 bases, and 12 bases had no gene match. The CDR3 sequence is 16 residues long. Here the CDR3 reads CASSPSISPGGEKLFF. CDR3 bases: TGCGCCAGCAGCCCGAGCATATCCCCAGGGGGTGAAAAACTGTTTTTT.

The CDR3 DNA follows: TGTGCCAGCAGCTGGGACAGGGAGAGCTCCTATAATTCACCCCTCCACTTT. Protein sequence: CASSWDRESSYNSPLHF. The chain employs TRBV5-5 and TRBJ1-6, with 9 positions matching TRBD1. This CDR3 comprises 17 residues. J lost 0 bases, V lost 3 bases, and 4 bases had no gene match. In germline, CDR1 is SGHKS, CDR2 YYEKEE (reference sequence).

A few counts support this clonotype. This rearrangement joins TRBV20-1 to TRBJ2-1; D gene ambiguous. The V gene lost 5 bases and the J gene lost 0 bases, with 11 bases spanning the gap. Per the germline V gene, CDR1 is DFQATT and CDR2 is SNEGSKA (reference sequence). This CDR3 region has 14 residues. CDR3 protein: CSAVTRSSYNEQFF. CDR3 DNA sequence: TGCAGTGCTGTGACAAGGAGCTCCTACAATGAGCAGTTCTTC.

The table lists this clonotype with a few counts. An end of the junction differs from the germline gene, which may be a read error. This chain uses TRBV6-2 or TRBV6-3 with TRBJ2-3; no definite D call. From germline, CDR1 is MNHEY and CDR2 SVGEGT. The CDR3 consists of 12 residues. The CDR3 is CASDTPWRWIHF. The CDR3 bases are TGTGCCAGCGATACCCCCTGGAGATGGATCCATTTT.

This clonotype has more than one count but fewer than ten. The V and J genes are TRBV29-1 and TRBJ2-2; 7 bases map to TRBD2. This CDR3 has 12 amino acids. Losses at the gene ends were 7 bases for V and 4 bases for J; bases not matched to a gene: 3. The germline V gene has CDR1 SQVTM and CDR2 ANQGSEA. The chain's CDR3 is CSALASTGELFF. The CDR3 region has the DNA TGCAGCGCACTAGCGAGCACCGGGGAGCTGTTTTTT.

There are a few counts of this clonotype. The V and J genes are TRBV11-2 and TRBJ2-7; 7 bases are a match to TRBD2. The CDR3 contains 14 residues. CDR1 is SGHAT and CDR2 is FQNNGV in the germline V gene. Unmatched junction bases numbered 5, after V lost 3 bases and J lost 3 bases. Here the CDR3 DNA reads TGTGCCAGCAGCTTGCTAGCGGAGATCTACGAGCAGTACTTC. Translation: CASSLLAEIYEQYF.

V and J are TRBV29-1 and TRBJ2-3; 7 nucleotides line up with TRBD1. V was pared by 6 bases and J by 2 bases, with 8 bases of the junction left unmatched. This CDR3 comprises 14 residues. Germline-derived CDR1 and CDR2 are SQVTM and ANQGSEA. The CDR3 region has the DNA TGCAGCGTCCAGGGACAGAAGAACACAGATACGCAGTATTTT. Translating gives CSVQGQKNTDTQYF.